A selection of T cell receptor beta chains follows, all from one sample in a study of blood T cell repertoires in COVID-19. Profiled with immunoSEQ multiplex PCR; TCRdb holds only in-frame clones, not every one. The sample includes about 250,000 clones, roughly 85% seen only once; the top ten take approximately 8.6%. Specimen: PBMCs or T cells enriched from blood (not recorded which). The receptors were gathered from a woman in her 50s with acute COVID-19. The conserved cysteine and the conserved F or W are not part of the CDR3 here. Only some rows state a clone size, as once, few, many or a class for expanded clones.

>-|TRBV6-5|13
ASKWTGDYNSPLH
>-|TRBV7-8|12
ASSEDRDFYGYT
>-|TRBV6-5|12
ASSYSDSNYGYT
>-|TRBV7-2|10
ASSTLVNTIY
>-|TRBV14|15
ASSQDLGRAYAGELF
>-|TRBV6-5|12
ASSYPGQNTEAF
>once|TRBV29-1|11
SVVRLENTEAF
>-|TRBV10-3|12
AISVGGSTDTQY
>-|TRBV27|10
ASSRLTGELF
>few|TRBV5-4|12
ASSSEQYHYEQY
>-|TRBV29-1|15
SVGRTSGGVGTDTQY
>-|TRBV6-5|10
ASKTGAYGYT
>-|TRBV7-8|12
ASSVRDRDEKLF
>-|TRBV7-9|13
ASSFGTGAYNEQF